A single sample is the source of the 28 T cell receptor beta chains below, sequenced in a study of blood T cell repertoires in COVID-19. Measured with immunoSEQ multiplex PCR; TCRdb has only the in-frame clones, and not every one. Here the sample spans about 36,000 clones, 90% being singletons. Sequenced sample: peripheral blood. The receptors originated from a human donor in a cohort sampled during active COVID-19.

The CDR3: CASSQATSGGQETQYF. DNA of the CDR3: TGTGCCAGCAGCCAAGCCACTAGCGGGGGCCAAGAGACCCAGTACTTC. V and J are TRBV3-1 (or the pseudogene TRBV3-2) and TRBJ2-5, with 11 bases aligning to TRBD2. The V and J ends lost 1 base and 1 base, in that order; junction bases with no gene match: 2. This CDR3 has 16 amino acids. In germline, CDR1 is LGHDT, CDR2 YNNKEL (reference sequence).

CDR3 coding DNA: TGTGCCAGCAGTGGGGACAGGGGGGGGAAAGGTCAGCCCCAGCATTTT. It yields the protein CASSGDRGGKGQPQHF. The J gene is TRBJ1-5, the V gene TRBV6-1, with 11 positions matching TRBD1. This CDR3 comprises 16 residues. J was trimmed by 6 bases and V by 4 bases; bases with no gene match: 8. Germline-derived CDR1 and CDR2 are MNHNS and SASEGT.

This chain uses TRBV5-1 with TRBJ2-3; 10 bases line up with TRBD2. V dropped 4 bases and J dropped 6; count of bases not matched to a gene: 5. The germline V gene encodes CDR1 SGHRS and CDR2 YFSETQ. The CDR3 extends over 14 amino acids. CDR3 nucleotides: TGCGCCAGCAGCGCCCTAGCGGGAGTTGATACGCAGTATTTT. Its protein is CASSALAGVDTQYF.

The chain is built from TRBV7-8 and TRBJ2-6; the match to TRBD1 covers 8 bases. The J segment lost 0 bases and the V segment lost 5 bases, leaving 3 bases of the junction unmatched. The CDR3 has 16 amino acids. Germline CDR1 is SGHVS and CDR2 is FQNEAQ. The CDR3 loop is CASSADRGSGANVLTF. The CDR3 DNA is TGTGCCAGCAGCGCAGACAGGGGCTCTGGGGCCAACGTCCTGACTTTC.

The rearrangement links TRBV5-1 to TRBJ1-1, with 10 bases lining up with TRBD1. CDR1 and CDR2 from the germline V gene are SGHRS and YFSETQ. Trimming cost V 3 bases and J 4 bases; bases outside gene matches: 3. There are 14 residues in the CDR3. CDR3 in DNA: TGCGCCAGCAGCTCTCGGACAGGGGGCACTGAAGCTTTCTTT. It translates to CASSSRTGGTEAFF.

This clone was recorded once. This rearrangement joins TRBV3-1 (or the pseudogene TRBV3-2) to TRBJ1-1, with TRBD1 identical over 8 bases. V gave up 0 bases and J gave up 7 bases; unmatched junction bases: 10. From germline, CDR1 is LGHDT and CDR2 YNNKEL (reference sequence). CDR3 length: 16 amino acids. CDR3 in DNA: TGTGCCAGCAGCCAAGATAGGACAGGGAAGACGAGTGAAGCTTTCTTT. Its protein is CASSQDRTGKTSEAFF.

The gene calls are TRBV6-1 and TRBJ2-7, with 11 bases lining up with TRBD2. In germline, CDR1 is MNHNS, CDR2 SASEGT. CDR3 length: 20 amino acids. V was pared by 7 bases and J by 4 bases, with 24 bases of the junction left unmatched. CDR3: CASTDPTKTSGTVLRYEQYF. The CDR3 nucleotides are TGTGCCAGCACTGACCCCACTAAGACTAGCGGGACTGTGTTAAGGTACGAGCAGTACTTC.

J is TRBJ2-5 and V is TRBV15; 9 bases match TRBD2. CDR3 length equals 15 residues. V trimming: 0 bases; J trimming: 5 bases; junction bases outside the gene matches: 4. Germline V lookup: CDR1 LNHNV, CDR2 YYDKDF (reference sequence). CDR3 sequence (DNA): TGTGCCACCAGCAGAGATAGAAGCGGGAGGGAGACCCAGTACTTC. Its protein is CATSRDRSGRETQYF.

The V call is TRBV2, the J call TRBJ2-7; D is possibly TRBD2 (7 bases). The CDR3 is made up of 14 amino acids. The germline V gene encodes CDR1 SNHLY and CDR2 FYNNEI. Trimming took 3 bases from V and 6 from J, leaving 15 bases between them. The CDR3 spells CASSDRGGEGEQYF. In nucleotides, the CDR3 is TGTGCCAGCAGTGATAGGGGGGGAGAGGGCGAGCAGTACTTC.

V usage is TRBV11-2 and J usage is TRBJ2-7; 7 bases are a match to TRBD2. The CDR3 sequence is 16 residues long. J was trimmed by 2 bases and V by 5 bases; bases with no gene match: 12. Germline CDR1 reads SGHAT; CDR2 reads FQNNGV. CDR3 in amino acids: CASSRVLGGNPYEQYF. CDR3 coding DNA: TGTGCCAGCAGCCGAGTCTTGGGAGGGAATCCCTACGAGCAGTACTTC.

Only one count was recorded for this clone. The chain joins TRBV3-1 (or the pseudogene TRBV3-2) to TRBJ1-4; tentative D call: TRBD1 (5 bases). The germline V and J ends were trimmed by 4 bases and 5 bases, with 17 bases remaining between them. The CDR3 runs to 16 residues. The germline V gene encodes CDR1 LGHDT and CDR2 YNNKEL (reference sequence). This CDR3 is CASSPRASGGNEKLFF. The CDR3, as DNA: TGTGCCAGCAGCCCCCGGGCCTCGGGGGGAAATGAAAAACTGTTTTTT.

The chain combines TRBV5-1 with TRBJ2-5; tentative D call: TRBD2 (6 bases). V lost 4 bases and J 4 bases, leaving 14 bases between the germline ends. The CDR3 extends over 14 amino acids. CDR1 is SGHRS, CDR2 YFSETQ, per germline. For the CDR3, the DNA is TGCGCCAGCAGCCCACGTAGTAGCGGAGAGACCCAGTACTTC. Residues: CASSPRSSGETQYF. Together with reference TRBV5-1 and TRBJ2-5, the CDR3 gives the full variable domain: KAGVTQTPRYLIKTRGQQVTLSCSPISGHRSVSWYQQTPGQGLQFLFEYFSETQRNKGNFPGRFSGRQFSNSRSEMNVSTLELGDSALYLCASSPRSSGETQYFGPGTRLLVL.

This sequence joins TRBV5-1 and TRBJ1-6, with 7 bases aligning to TRBD1. Germline CDR1 and CDR2: SGHRS and YFSETQ. The CDR3 runs to 15 residues. The junction had 3 bases not matched to a gene; V was cut back by 0 bases and J by 6 bases. The CDR3 DNA sequence: TGCGCCAGCAGCTTGGCGGACAGGACTAATTCACCCCTCCACTTT. This translates into CASSLADRTNSPLHF.

This chain uses TRBV12-3 or TRBV12-4 with TRBJ1-2; D call uncertain. Trimming pared 6 bases from V and 2 bases from J, leaving 10 bases between. There are 13 residues in the CDR3. CDR3 nucleotides: TGTGCCAGCAGCCTAGTAGCAAACTATGGCTACACCTTC. Translating gives CASSLVANYGYTF.

The chain has TRBV5-4 and TRBJ2-3; 12 bases are a match to TRBD2. The CDR3 totals 13 residues. V lost 9 bases, J lost 11 bases, and 10 bases stayed unmatched. Germline lookup yields CDR1 SGHNT and CDR2 YYREEE (reference sequence). The CDR3 spells CATGLAGLGGQYF. In nucleotides, the CDR3 is TGTGCCACCGGACTAGCGGGACTGGGGGGGCAGTATTTT. Combining the CDR3 with reference TRBV5-4 and TRBJ2-3 gives the whole variable domain ETGVTQSPTHLIKTRGQQVTLRCSSQSGHNTVSWYQQALGQGPQFIFQYYREEENGRGNFPPRFSGLQFPNYSSELNVNALELDDSALYLCATGLAGLGGQYFGPGTRLTVL.

The V and J genes are TRBV30 and TRBJ2-7; D is perhaps TRBD2 (5 bases). This CDR3 comprises 13 residues. The germline CDR1 and CDR2 sequences are GTSNPN and SVGIG (reference sequence). The V end was cut by 0 bases, the J end by 1 base, with 7 bases between. The CDR3 sequence is CAWSVGESYEQYF. The DNA for the CDR3 is TGTGCCTGGAGTGTCGGGGAATCCTACGAGCAGTACTTC.

The chain combines TRBV19 with TRBJ1-5; D is uncertain. CDR3 length: 16 residues. V was trimmed by 0 bases and J by 0 bases, leaving 9 bases between them. CDR1 is LNHDA, CDR2 SQIVND, per germline (reference sequence). The CDR3 protein is CASSIEETVSNQPQHF. DNA of the CDR3: TGTGCCAGTAGTATAGAGGAGACGGTTAGCAATCAGCCCCAGCATTTT.

The CDR3 bases are TGTGCCAGCAGTTTACTTAATTCACCCCTCCACTTT. Amino acid sequence: CASSLLNSPLHF. The chain has TRBV28 and TRBJ1-6; D remains ambiguous. Between the trimmed V and J ends, which lost 2 bases and 6 bases, there was a span of 2 bases. This CDR3 is 12 amino acids long. CDR1 and CDR2 from the germline V gene are MDHEN and SYDVKM.

The chain is built from TRBV7-9 and TRBJ2-3; 12 bases are shared with TRBD1. With V trimmed by 4 bases and J by 4 bases, 6 bases remained unmatched. CDR1 is SEHNR, CDR2 FQNEAQ, per germline (reference sequence). The CDR3 runs 16 residues. CDR3 in DNA: TGTGCCAGCAGCTCGGGACAGGGGGCGAAGGCAGATACGCAGTATTTT. Amino acids: CASSSGQGAKADTQYF. Drawing the rest from reference TRBV7-9 and TRBJ2-3, the complete variable domain is DTGVSQNPRHKITKRGQNVTFRCDPISEHNRLYWYRQTLGQGPEFLTYFQNEAQLEKSRLLSDRFSAERPKGSFSTLEIQRTEQGDSAMYLCASSSGQGAKADTQYFGPGTRLTVL.

This sequence joins TRBV7-2 and TRBJ2-7; D unresolved. The CDR3 loop spans 14 amino acids. V was trimmed by 5 bases and J by 1 base, leaving 12 bases between them. CDR1 is SGHTA and CDR2 is FQGNSA in the germline V gene. CDR3: CASSPTLPSYEQYF. The CDR3 DNA reads TGTGCCAGCAGCCCCACTTTGCCATCCTACGAGCAGTACTTC.

V gene TRBV28 combines with J gene TRBJ2-4, with 10 bases that match TRBD2. V was clipped by 5 bases and J by 8 bases; unmatched bases: 18. Germline-derived CDR1 and CDR2 are MDHEN and SYDVKM. The CDR3 has 18 amino acids. The CDR3 region is CASSPLPLAGVGRYIQYF. The CDR3 DNA sequence: TGTGCCAGCAGTCCACTCCCCCTAGCGGGAGTGGGAAGGTACATTCAGTACTTC. The whole variable domain, remainder taken from reference TRBV28 and TRBJ2-4, is DVKVTQSSRYLVKRTGEKVFLECVQDMDHENMFWYRQDPGLGLRLIYFSYDVKMKEKGDIPEGYSVSREKKERFSLILESASTNQTSMYLCASSPLPLAGVGRYIQYFGAGTRLSVL.

The rearrangement uses TRBV9 and TRBJ2-7, with TRBD1 matching 8 bases. The trim removed 3 bases at V and 7 bases at J, leaving 9 bases unmatched. The CDR3 covers 14 residues. Germline CDR1 reads SGDLS; CDR2 reads YYNGEE. The chain's CDR3 is CASSARQGSGEQYF. The CDR3 nucleotides are TGTGCCAGCAGCGCCAGACAGGGGAGCGGGGAGCAGTACTTC. The full variable domain, with the rest looked up from reference TRBV9 and TRBJ2-7, is DSGVTQTPKHLITATGQRVTLRCSPRSGDLSVYWYQQSLDQGLQFLIQYYNGEERAKGNILERFSAQQFPDLHSELNLSSLELGDSALYFCASSARQGSGEQYFGPGTRLTVT.

The rearrangement links TRBV11-2 to TRBJ2-1, with 10 bases aligning to TRBD2. The CDR3 extends over 16 amino acids. CDR1 SGHAT and CDR2 FQNNGV come from the germline V gene. The V segment lost 7 bases and the J segment 7 bases; nucleotides outside the gene matches: 13. For the CDR3, the DNA is TGTGCCAGCACCGACGGCAACGGACTAGCGGTAAATGAGCAGTTCTTC. Translation gives CASTDGNGLAVNEQFF. The entire variable domain, with the rest obtained from reference TRBV11-2 and TRBJ2-1, is as follows: EAGVAQSPRYKIIEKRQSVAFWCNPISGHATLYWYQQILGQGPKLLIQFQNNGVVDDSQLPKDRFSAERLKGVDSTLKIQPAKLEDSAVYLCASTDGNGLAVNEQFFGPGTRLTVL.

This chain connects TRBV20-1 to TRBJ1-4; 7 nucleotides align to TRBD1. V lost 3 bases, J lost 4 bases, and 11 bases stayed unmatched. The CDR3 consists of 16 residues. Germline CDR1 is DFQATT and CDR2 is SNEGSKA (reference sequence). The CDR3 region has the DNA TGCAGTGCTAGTGGCCCTCCGGGACAGAGTAATGAAAAACTGTTTTTT. This gives the protein CSASGPPGQSNEKLFF.

The gene calls are TRBV12-3 or TRBV12-4 and TRBJ2-5; tentative D call: TRBD2 (6 bases). V shed 3 bases and J shed 4 bases, with 9 bases lying between them. The CDR3 totals 13 residues. CDR3 nucleotides: TGTGCCAGCAGTTTGGAGGGAGGAGAGACCCAGTACTTC. Amino acid sequence: CASSLEGGETQYF.

The chain recombines TRBV30 with TRBJ1-6; D unresolved. Germline V gives CDR1 GTSNPN, CDR2 SVGIG (reference sequence). With 4 bases removed from V and 0 bases from J, the gap between germline ends came to 13 bases. The length of the CDR3 is 16 residues. The CDR3 here is CAWTQAGSSYNSPLHF. DNA for the CDR3: TGTGCCTGGACCCAAGCGGGGAGCTCCTATAATTCACCCCTCCACTTT.

CDR3 nucleotides: TGCGCCAGCAGCCAGGGGAGGGGGATCTCTGGGGCCAACGTCCTGACTTTC. Amino acid sequence: CASSQGRGISGANVLTF. The chain links TRBV4-1 to TRBJ2-6, with D possibly TRBD2 on 7 matching bases. Germline V lookup: CDR1 MGHRA, CDR2 YSYEKL. The CDR3 runs to 17 residues. The ends were cut back, 3 bases at V and 0 bases at J, with 12 bases in the middle.

The genes are TRBV2 and TRBJ2-7, with D possibly being TRBD1 (5 bases). The CDR3 loop spans 12 amino acids. Per the germline V gene, CDR1 is SNHLY and CDR2 is FYNNEI. V was clipped by 7 bases and J by 4 bases, with 11 bases between them. The CDR3: CASTAGSYEQYF. In nucleotides, the CDR3 is TGTGCCAGCACAGCAGGGTCTTACGAGCAGTACTTC.